The present T cell receptor (beta chain) was sequenced within a study of shared clonotypes between healthy human individuals. In germline, CDR1 is SQVTM, CDR2 ANQGSEA. CDR3 size: 10 residues. Trimming left V 0 bases short and J 12 bases short, with 6 bases between. Assay runs were performed at deep level. This table comes from immunoSEQ multiplex PCR, and its TCRdb copy is limited to in-frame clones, with some not included. The table includes roughly 2.5 million clones, approximately 94% detected once. The origin of this receptor is a man aged 18-30 years in good health. The chain uses TRBV29-1 and TRBJ2-1, with unresolved D. The sample taken for sequencing was naive CD4+ T cells sorted from blood. Subset: CD45RA+ positively selected. The CDR3 bases are TGCAGCGTTGAAGAAGAGGCGCAGTTCTTC. As protein: CSVEEEAQFF.